The rows below give T cell receptor beta chains drawn from one sample of a study of CD8 T cells in Susac syndrome. MiXCR, run by TCRdb on the immunoSEQ multiplex PCR reads, gives a single entry per CDR3 protein. The table has 120,000 or so distinct CDR3 sequences, roughly 95% seen once; the top ten hold roughly 0.13%. Sequencing input: CD4+ T cells from PBMCs. Receptor source: a human donor with Susac syndrome. Each CDR3 is given with its conserved first and last residue. A D gene is named only where the DNA matches it firmly. Some rows mark clone size as missing; the rest say once, few, many or name a class of expanded clone.

CAWAEHPYEQYF,TGTGCCTGGGCTGAACATCCCTACGAGCAGTACTTC,-,12,-,TRBV30,TRBJ2-7
CASSPSLNPFPGQDLSGYTF,TGTGCCAGCTCACCTTCATTAAACCCCTTTCCGGGACAGGACCTTTCAGGCTACACCTTC,-,20,TRBD1,TRBV18,TRBJ1-2
CASSEGQPDGPQHF,TGTGCCAGCAGTGAGGGGCAGCCCGATGGGCCCCAGCATTTT,-,14,-,TRBV2,TRBJ1-5
CASSLYAGGTNTEAFF,TGCGCCAGCAGCTTGTACGCAGGCGGAACGAACACTGAAGCTTTCTTT,-,16,-,TRBV5-1,TRBJ1-1
CASSLDSLAEQYF,TGTGCCAGCAGCTTAGATTCCCTAGCCGAGCAGTACTTC,-,13,-,TRBV7-2,TRBJ2-7
CSGRGLARNEQFF,TGCAGCGGAAGGGGACTAGCCCGGAATGAGCAGTTCTTC,-,13,TRBD2,TRBV29-1,TRBJ2-1
CASSWALGQGHNEQFF,TGCGCCAGCAGCTGGGCACTGGGACAGGGTCACAATGAGCAGTTCTTC,once,16,TRBD1,TRBV5-1,TRBJ2-1
CASSLAYGRHYEQYF,TGTGCCAGCAGCCTAGCGTACGGACGGCACTACGAGCAGTACTTC,-,15,-,TRBV7-2,TRBJ2-7
CASSLVVAGNYGYTF,TGCGCCAGCAGCTTGGTCGTCGCGGGGAACTATGGCTACACCTTC,once,15,-,TRBV5-1,TRBJ1-2
CASSLTVGRTEAFF,TGTGCCAGCAGCTTAACTGTGGGCCGCACTGAAGCTTTCTTT,-,14,-,TRBV7-3,TRBJ1-1
CASSSLFGELFF,TGTGCCAGCAGCTCACTCTTCGGGGAGCTGTTTTTT,-,12,-,TRBV7-9,TRBJ2-2
CASRGASWETQYF,TGTGCCAGCAGAGGGGCTAGCTGGGAGACCCAGTACTTC,-,13,-,TRBV6-2/TRBV6-3,TRBJ2-5
CSVEGHTGANVLTF,TGCAGCGTTGAGGGGCACACTGGGGCCAACGTCCTGACTTTC,-,14,-,TRBV29-1,TRBJ2-6
CAISRDRVTEAFF,TGTGCCATCAGTCGGGACAGGGTGACTGAAGCTTTCTTT,-,13,TRBD1,TRBV10-3,TRBJ1-1
CASSLTPDYEQYF,TGTGCCAGCAGCCTCACCCCGGACTACGAGCAGTACTTC,once,13,-,TRBV5-6,TRBJ2-7
CASNTQGEGRNIQYF,TGTGCCAGCAACACCCAGGGGGAGGGCCGGAACATTCAGTACTTC,-,15,-,TRBV28,TRBJ2-4
CASSLAPTGGSGANVLTF,TGTGCCAGCAGCTTAGCGCCGACAGGGGGCTCTGGGGCCAACGTCCTGACTTTC,-,18,TRBD1,TRBV7-2,TRBJ2-6
CASSLINSNQPQHF,TGTGCCAGCAGTCTTATTAATAGCAATCAGCCCCAGCATTTT,-,14,-,TRBV28,TRBJ1-5
CSVGGGGAQPQHF,TGCAGCGTTGGAGGCGGCGGGGCTCAGCCCCAGCATTTT,-,13,-,TRBV29-1,TRBJ1-5
CASSPRRGGQPQHF,TGTGCCAGCAGTCCCCGAAGGGGGGGACAGCCCCAGCATTTT,once,14,-,TRBV27,TRBJ1-5
CATSPRTSATYEQYF,TGTGCCACCAGCCCACGGACTAGCGCTACCTACGAGCAGTACTTC,-,15,TRBD2,TRBV15,TRBJ2-7
CASSHLGGETQYF,TGTGCCAGCAGCCATCTCGGGGGGGAGACCCAGTACTTC,few,13,TRBD2,TRBV14,TRBJ2-5
CSATGANYGYTF,TGCAGTGCTACGGGGGCCAACTATGGCTACACCTTC,-,12,-,TRBV20-1,TRBJ1-2
CASRNFQGGNTGELFF,TGTGCCAGCAGAAACTTCCAGGGGGGGAACACCGGGGAGCTGTTTTTT,-,16,-,TRBV9,TRBJ2-2
CASSLTSGVLAKNIQYF,TGTGCCAGCAGTTTGACTAGCGGAGTACTAGCCAAAAACATTCAGTACTTC,-,17,TRBD2,TRBV28,TRBJ2-4
CSAKESTDTQYF,TGCAGTGCTAAAGAGAGTACAGATACGCAGTATTTT,-,12,-,TRBV20-1,TRBJ2-3
CAWSIGKETQYF,TGTGCCTGGAGTATTGGGAAAGAGACCCAGTACTTC,-,12,-,TRBV30,TRBJ2-5
CSARTGDQPQHF,TGCAGTGCTAGAACTGGGGATCAGCCCCAGCATTTT,-,12,-,TRBV20-1,TRBJ1-5
CASSPGTLYQPQHF,TGCGCCAGCAGCCCCGGGACGTTATATCAGCCCCAGCATTTT,-,14,-,TRBV4-3,TRBJ1-5
CSASGQGTYEQYF,TGCAGCGCTTCAGGACAGGGGACCTACGAGCAGTACTTC,-,13,TRBD1,TRBV29-1,TRBJ2-7
CASSLRASSGMYEQFF,TGTGCCAGCAGCTTAAGGGCCTCTAGCGGGATGTATGAGCAGTTCTTC,-,16,TRBD2,TRBV7-2,TRBJ2-1
CASSFRTGLYGYTF,TGTGCCAGCAGTTTCCGGACAGGGTTATATGGCTACACCTTC,-,14,TRBD1,TRBV28,TRBJ1-2
CASSFRQGGYEQYF,TGTGCCAGCAGCTTCCGACAGGGTGGCTACGAGCAGTACTTC,-,14,TRBD1,TRBV7-6,TRBJ2-7
CASSFDRQNEQFF,TGTGCTAGCAGCTTTGACAGGCAAAATGAGCAGTTCTTC,-,13,-,TRBV7-7,TRBJ2-1
CATSREGTGNEQFF,TGTGCCACCAGCAGAGAAGGGACAGGCAATGAGCAGTTCTTC,-,14,TRBD1,TRBV15,TRBJ2-1
CASSLSGVTYNEQFF,TGTGCCAGCAGTCTTAGCGGGGTCACCTACAATGAGCAGTTCTTC,-,15,TRBD2,TRBV28,TRBJ2-1
CAISERVGQGGNIQYF,TGTGCCATCAGTGAACGAGTAGGACAGGGTGGAAACATTCAGTACTTC,-,16,TRBD1,TRBV10-3,TRBJ2-4
CSVRGSDRFGDQPQHF,TGCAGCGTTAGGGGGTCAGACAGGTTCGGAGATCAGCCCCAGCATTTT,-,16,-,TRBV29-1,TRBJ1-5
CASSETGATNEKLFF,TGTGCCAGCAGTGAGACCGGCGCAACTAATGAAAAACTGTTTTTT,once,15,-,TRBV2,TRBJ1-4
CASRDAVTYEQYF,TGTGCCAGCCGAGACGCGGTTACCTACGAGCAGTACTTC,-,13,-,TRBV18,TRBJ2-7
CASSPEQGRDTEAFF,TGTGCCAGCTCACCTGAACAGGGCCGAGACACTGAAGCTTTCTTT,-,15,-,TRBV18,TRBJ1-1
CASSPDRGDTQYF,TGTGCCAGCAGCCCGGACAGGGGGGATACGCAGTATTTT,-,13,TRBD1,TRBV5-4,TRBJ2-3
CASSRDGNYGYTF,TGCGCCAGCAGCCGGGACGGTAACTATGGCTACACCTTC,-,13,-,TRBV5-1,TRBJ1-2
CASSYRGETQYF,TGTGCCAGCAGCTACAGGGGAGAGACCCAGTACTTC,-,12,TRBD1,TRBV7-2,TRBJ2-5
CASSPDLLPHYGYTF,TGTGCCAGCAGCCCGGACCTACTGCCCCACTATGGCTACACCTTC,-,15,-,TRBV3-1,TRBJ1-2
CASGLAGGPAVQYF,TGTGCCTCGGGACTAGCGGGAGGTCCAGCCGTGCAGTATTTT,-,14,TRBD2,TRBV12-3/TRBV12-4,TRBJ2-3
CASSVKTSSSGANVLTF,TGTGCCAGCAGCGTGAAGACTAGCAGCTCTGGGGCCAACGTCCTGACTTTC,-,17,TRBD2,TRBV9,TRBJ2-6
CASSYVRVTGSNQPQHF,TGTGCCAGCAGTTACGTCCGTGTAACAGGGAGCAATCAGCCCCAGCATTTT,-,17,-,TRBV6-5,TRBJ1-5
CASSLSTGDTDTQYF,TGTGCCAGCAGCTTATCGACAGGGGACACAGATACGCAGTATTTT,-,15,TRBD1,TRBV7-9,TRBJ2-3
CSVGSGNEKLFF,TGCAGCGTTGGCTCGGGGAATGAAAAACTGTTTTTT,once,12,-,TRBV29-1,TRBJ1-4
CASSFSNEQFF,TGCGCCAGCAGCTTTTCCAATGAGCAGTTCTTC,-,11,-,TRBV5-1,TRBJ2-1
CASSSRTGSGQPQHF,TGTGCCAGCAGCTCAAGAACAGGTTCGGGTCAGCCCCAGCATTTT,-,15,-,TRBV12-3/TRBV12-4,TRBJ1-5
CSARSQTDTQYF,TGCAGTGCTAGAAGTCAAACAGATACGCAGTATTTT,-,12,-,TRBV20-1,TRBJ2-3
CSVETQGAKNIQYF,TGCAGCGTTGAAACCCAGGGGGCCAAAAACATTCAGTACTTC,-,14,-,TRBV29-1,TRBJ2-4
CASSLVPGSHPYNEQFF,TGCGCCAGCAGCTTGGTTCCGGGATCCCACCCCTACAATGAGCAGTTCTTC,-,17,-,TRBV5-1,TRBJ2-1
CASSYIAGGANEQFF,TGTGCCAGCAGCTACATAGCGGGAGGGGCCAATGAGCAGTTCTTC,-,15,TRBD2,TRBV7-9,TRBJ2-1
CSVIHRDEAFF,TGCAGCGTTATACACCGGGATGAAGCTTTCTTT,-,11,-,TRBV29-1,TRBJ1-1
CASSITGNPDTQYF,TGTGCCAGCAGTATAACAGGGAACCCGGATACGCAGTATTTT,-,14,-,TRBV6-6,TRBJ2-3